Below are 21 T cell receptor beta chains sequenced from a single sample in a study of T cell changes during pregnancy in multiple sclerosis. Here immunoSEQ multiplex PCR was the method, and the copy in TCRdb shows in-frame clones only, minus some. The profile shows tens of thousands of clones, 80% to 95% of them singletons. Sequencing used peripheral blood, obtained in the second trimester of pregnancy. The origin of the receptors is a female donor with multiple sclerosis, enrolled in a pregnancy study.

The V gene is TRBV9, the J gene TRBJ2-3; 8 bases line up with TRBD2. V was pared by 2 bases and J by 3 bases, with 5 bases of the junction left unmatched. CDR3 size: 15 residues. CDR1 SGDLS and CDR2 YYNGEE come from the germline V gene. CDR3 region: CASSVQASGTDTQYF. Written as DNA, the CDR3 is TGTGCCAGCAGCGTCCAGGCTAGCGGGACAGATACGCAGTATTTT.

The chain uses TRBV5-1 and TRBJ1-4; D unclear. The CDR3 is 15 amino acids. Germline V gene data show CDR1 as SGHRS and CDR2 as YFSETQ. V gave up 4 bases and J gave up 0 bases, with 10 bases separating them. CDR3 sequence: CASSMEGATNEKLFF. As DNA, the CDR3 is TGCGCCAGCAGCATGGAAGGAGCAACTAATGAAAAACTGTTTTTT.

V gene TRBV7-2 combines with J gene TRBJ2-3, with 8 nucleotides matching TRBD1. Germline-derived CDR1 and CDR2 are SGHTA and FQGNSA. This CDR3 spans 16 amino acids. Losses at the gene ends were 5 bases for V and 0 bases for J; bases not matched to a gene: 7. CDR3 sequence (DNA): TGTGCCAGCAGCCTATATACAGGGGGAAGCACAGATACGCAGTATTTT. Translated, it gives CASSLYTGGSTDTQYF. Full variable domain (rest looked up from reference TRBV7-2 and TRBJ2-3): GAGVSQSPSNKVTEKGKDVELRCDPISGHTALYWYRQSLGQGLEFLIYFQGNSAPDKSGLPSDRFSAERTGGSVSTLTIQRTQQEDSAVYLCASSLYTGGSTDTQYFGPGTRLTVL.

The CDR3 region is CAIRQGSNTEAFF. For the CDR3, the DNA is TGTGCCATCAGACAGGGGTCCAACACTGAAGCTTTCTTT. This chain connects TRBV10-3 to TRBJ1-1; 7 positions agree with TRBD1. V was clipped by 6 bases and J by 2 bases; unmatched bases: 3. This CDR3 is built from 13 residues. Germline assignment: CDR1 ENHRY and CDR2 SYGVKD.

CDR3 in amino acids: CASSVGTSGADTQYF. For the CDR3, the DNA is TGTGCCAGCAGCGTAGGCACTTCAGGGGCAGATACGCAGTATTTT. V and J are TRBV9 and TRBJ2-3; D perhaps matches TRBD1 (6 bases). This CDR3 has 15 residues. Trimming stripped 0 bases from V and 4 bases from J, with 12 bases between. The germline gives CDR1 SGDLS, CDR2 YYNGEE.

The CDR3 region is CASSLEASANNEQFF. The CDR3 nucleotides are TGCGCCAGCAGCTTGGAGGCTAGCGCAAACAATGAGCAGTTCTTC. The chain couples TRBV5-1 to TRBJ2-1; weak D call: TRBD2 (6 bases). CDR3 size: 15 residues. Per the germline V gene, CDR1 is SGHRS and CDR2 is YFSETQ. The V and J ends lost 0 bases and 5 bases respectively, with 12 bases between them.

The V and J genes are TRBV19 and TRBJ2-5, with TRBD1 matching 7 bases. The V segment lost 5 bases and the J segment 1 base; nucleotides outside the gene matches: 4. Germline V gene lookup returns CDR1 LNHDA and CDR2 SQIVND (reference sequence). This CDR3 region has 14 residues. The CDR3, as DNA: TGTGCCAGTAGTGTAGGGACAGCCCAAGAGACCCAGTACTTC. This gives the protein CASSVGTAQETQYF.

V and J are TRBV13 and TRBJ2-3; maybe TRBD2 (6 bases). CDR1 is PRHDT and CDR2 is FYEKMQ in the germline V gene (reference sequence). The CDR3 sequence is 14 residues long. Trimming took off 4 bases at V and 8 bases at J, with 16 bases between the two ends. The CDR3 DNA is TGTGCCAGCAGCTCCCCCCCCGAGGAGGGTACGCAGTATTTT. Its translation: CASSSPPEEGTQYF.

The J gene is TRBJ2-2, the V gene TRBV7-9; 7 bases are shared with TRBD1. With 5 bases clipped from V and 4 bases from J, the junction kept 10 bases outside the gene matches. Germline CDR1 SEHNR, CDR2 FQNEAQ (reference sequence). The length of the CDR3 is 16 residues. The CDR3 DNA follows: TGTGCCAGCAGCGGCCGGGACAGATTTCCCACCGGGGAGCTGTTTTTT. It is translated as CASSGRDRFPTGELFF.

The chain is built from TRBV6-5 and TRBJ2-7; D is ambiguous. Germline V gives CDR1 MNHEY, CDR2 SVGAGI. Trimming took 6 bases from V and 2 from J, leaving 11 bases between them. This CDR3 spans 13 amino acids. CDR3 DNA: TGTGCCAGCAGCAAATCCAGCGCCTACGAGCAGTACTTC. Translation gives CASSKSSAYEQYF.

V usage is TRBV7-9 and J usage is TRBJ2-1; a weak D match, TRBD1 (6 bases). Deletions cut 0 bases from V and 4 bases from J, with 16 bases between. The CDR3 has 17 amino acids. Germline loops: CDR1 SEHNR, CDR2 FQNEAQ (reference sequence). This CDR3 reads CASSLALGTMPYNEQFF. The CDR3 DNA sequence: TGTGCCAGCAGCTTAGCGTTGGGGACAATGCCTTACAATGAGCAGTTCTTC.

The rearrangement uses TRBV4-3 and TRBJ1-6; perhaps TRBD1 as D (5 bases). V shed 0 bases and J shed 1 base, with 10 bases lying between them. The V gene's germline CDR1 is LGHNA and CDR2 YSLEER. The CDR3 spans 17 residues. Here the CDR3 DNA reads TGCGCCAGCAGCCAAGAAGGGGATCCGTCCTATAATTCACCCCTCCACTTT. The encoded protein is CASSQEGDPSYNSPLHF.

The chain has TRBV5-3 and TRBJ2-5, with 9 bases fitting TRBD2. TRBV5-3 is treated as an ORF (open reading frame) with a function not yet certain. This CDR3 comprises 15 residues. The V gene end was trimmed by 4 bases and the J gene end by 4 bases; junction bases not matched to a gene: 8. CDR3 sequence: CARSQSKAGGETQYF. CDR3 nucleotides: TGTGCCAGAAGCCAGAGCAAAGCGGGAGGAGAGACCCAGTACTTC.

The V and J genes are TRBV7-6 and TRBJ1-1, with TRBD1 matching over 8 bases. The CDR3 is 15 residues long. Losses at the gene ends were 5 bases for V and 3 bases for J; bases not matched to a gene: 8. The germline gives CDR1 SGHVS, CDR2 FNYEAQ. CDR3 bases: TGTGCCAGCAGCCCAGGGGGCGCGGAACACACTGAAGCTTTCTTT. Protein sequence: CASSPGGAEHTEAFF.

CDR3 DNA: TGTGCCTGGAGTGTATTACTAGCGGGAGGCTACGAGCAGTACTTC. Protein product: CAWSVLLAGGYEQYF. This rearrangement joins TRBV30 to TRBJ2-7, with 12 nucleotides matching TRBD2. The CDR3 runs to 15 residues. V was clipped by 0 bases and J by 3 bases; unmatched bases: 3. The germline V gene has CDR1 GTSNPN and CDR2 SVGIG (reference sequence).

The V call is TRBV15, the J call TRBJ1-1, with D unclear. CDR1 is LNHNV and CDR2 is YYDKDF in the germline V gene (reference sequence). The germline V and J ends were trimmed by 1 base and 4 bases, with 13 bases remaining between them. The length of the CDR3 is 15 residues. The CDR3 loop is CATSRGRLGGTEAFF. CDR3 nucleotides: TGTGCCACCAGCAGAGGGCGGCTAGGCGGCACTGAAGCTTTCTTT.

The genes are TRBV6-5 and TRBJ1-1; maybe TRBD1 (5 bases). Germline CDR1 reads MNHEY; CDR2 reads SVGAGI. V was trimmed by 6 bases and J by 10 bases, leaving 12 bases between them. CDR3 length: 11 residues. CDR3 amino acids: CASRGGGTAFF. The CDR3 nucleotides read TGTGCCAGCAGGGGCGGGGGGACAGCTTTCTTT.

The CDR3 loop reads CSVAAVAYEQYF. The DNA of the CDR3 is TGCAGCGTTGCGGCGGTAGCCTACGAGCAGTACTTC. The V and J genes are TRBV29-1 and TRBJ2-7, with D hard to call. Per the germline V gene, CDR1 is SQVTM and CDR2 is ANQGSEA. The CDR3 consists of 12 residues. Trimming removed 4 bases from V and 2 bases from J, with 9 bases in between.

The chain uses TRBV29-1 and TRBJ2-2; 11 positions agree with TRBD2. Germline V gene lookup returns CDR1 SQVTM and CDR2 ANQGSEA. The CDR3 is made up of 13 amino acids. V shed 7 bases and J 6 bases; nucleotides not matched to a gene: 4. The CDR3 sequence: CSARLAGSGELFF. The CDR3 DNA reads as TGCAGCGCTAGACTAGCGGGGTCCGGGGAGCTGTTTTTT.

V gene TRBV18 combines with J gene TRBJ1-1, with a weak D call TRBD1 (6 bases). This CDR3 spans 14 amino acids. The germline gives CDR1 KGHSH, CDR2 LQKENI. V dropped 3 bases and J dropped 3 bases, with 11 bases sitting between them. CDR3 loop: CASSPPGQYTEAFF. The CDR3 coding sequence is TGTGCCAGCTCACCCCCCGGACAGTACACTGAAGCTTTCTTT.

The gene calls are TRBV14 and TRBJ2-1; D remains ambiguous. Germline V CDR1 and CDR2: SGHDN, FVKESK. Between the trimmed V and J ends, which lost 5 bases and 5 bases, there was a span of 10 bases. The CDR3 totals 13 residues. CDR3: CASSRALDNEQFF. DNA for the CDR3: TGTGCCAGCAGCAGAGCGCTGGACAATGAGCAGTTCTTC.